Listed here are 9 T cell receptor beta chains from one sample, sequenced in a study of early T cells in non-severe SARS-CoV-2 infection. A single record per CDR3 protein comes from TCRdb applying MiXCR to the 5' RACE reads. The repertoire holds more than 25,000 distinct CDR3 sequences, with around 5.7% as singletons. The specimen was whole blood. These receptors came from an adult who was a healthcare worker with PCR-confirmed SARS-CoV-2 infection or an uninfected control (not recorded which).

A few counts support this clonotype. The chain employs TRBV7-2 and TRBJ1-4; a weak D match, TRBD1 (5 bases). Trimming pared 5 bases from V and 4 bases from J, leaving 14 bases between. Per the germline V gene, CDR1 is SGHTA and CDR2 is FQGNSA. The CDR3 runs to 15 residues. The CDR3 coding sequence is TGTGCCAGCAGCGAGCAGGGAGTGGATAATGAAAAACTGTTTTTT. Protein: CASSEQGVDNEKLFF.

This clonotype was seen ten or more times. J is TRBJ1-1 and V is TRBV30; D uncertain. The CDR3 is 13 amino acids. Germline V CDR1 and CDR2: GTSNPN, SVGIG (reference sequence). The germline V and J ends were trimmed by 5 bases and 3 bases, with 13 bases remaining between them. Here the CDR3 DNA reads TGTGCCTGGGTTTCCGCAGTTGACACTGAAGCTTTCTTT. Residues: CAWVSAVDTEAFF.

This rearrangement joins TRBV12-3 or TRBV12-4 to TRBJ2-5; D gene unclear. Trimming stripped 6 bases from V and 5 bases from J, with 4 bases between. The CDR3 is 10 amino acids. This CDR3 is CASSRETQYF. CDR3 DNA: TGTGCCAGCAGCCGGGAGACCCAGTACTTC.

This clonotype occurred many times. This chain links TRBV5-3 with TRBJ2-5; D may correspond to TRBD1 or TRBD2 (5 bases each). TRBV5-3 is labeled an ORF, and its function is uncertain. The CDR3 is 16 residues long. V lost 2 bases and J 5 bases, leaving 19 bases between the germline ends. Written as DNA, the CDR3 is TGTGCCAGAAGCTTACACGAGGCAGCAGGGACGGAGACCCAGTACTTC. Protein sequence: CARSLHEAAGTETQYF.

This chain links TRBV7-3 with TRBJ2-3; no clear D gene. Germline CDR1 is SGHTA and CDR2 is FQGTGA. This CDR3 region has 18 residues. With 5 bases removed from V and 2 bases from J, the gap between germline ends came to 23 bases. CDR3 DNA: TGTGCCAGCAGCCGCCAGGCACCGGGCGCAGGTACCACAGATACGCAGTATTTT. Translated, it gives CASSRQAPGAGTTDTQYF.

This clonotype appeared many times. The chain employs TRBV20-1 and TRBJ1-1; 8 bases are shared with TRBD1. With V trimmed by 4 bases and J by 3 bases, 7 bases remained unmatched. The CDR3 runs 14 residues. CDR1 DFQATT and CDR2 SNEGSKA come from the germline V gene (reference sequence). The DNA of the CDR3 is TGCAGTGCTACAGGGGGCGCCCGGGACACTGAAGCTTTCTTT. Residues: CSATGGARDTEAFF.

This clonotype has ten or more counts. This sequence joins TRBV20-1 and TRBJ1-2; perhaps TRBD1 as D (5 bases). V lost 3 bases to trimming and J lost 3 bases, with 14 bases between them. Germline CDR1 is DFQATT and CDR2 is SNEGSKA (reference sequence). This CDR3 is 14 amino acids long. CDR3 sequence: CSARGDGRYYGYTF. Written as DNA, the CDR3 is TGCAGTGCTAGGGGGGACGGTAGATACTATGGCTACACCTTC.

In this sample, this clonotype turned up many times. The chain combines TRBV18 with TRBJ2-3; tentatively, D is TRBD1 (5 bases). Germline CDR1 is KGHSH and CDR2 is LQKENI. This CDR3 has 12 residues. V lost 3 bases and J 9 bases, leaving 10 bases between the germline ends. The CDR3 sequence is CASSPQGMTQYF. DNA for the CDR3: TGTGCCAGCTCACCTCAGGGTATGACGCAGTATTTT.

This clonotype was counted at least ten times. V is TRBV4-2 and J is TRBJ1-5; D remains unclear. Germline CDR1 and CDR2: LGHNA and YNFKEQ. The CDR3 has 18 amino acids. V was clipped by 1 base and J by 4 bases, with 20 bases between them. CDR3 DNA: TGTGCCAGCAGCCAAGTGGGTAGAGGTGCTTCTGGTAATCAGCCCCAGCATTTT. The encoded protein is CASSQVGRGASGNQPQHF.